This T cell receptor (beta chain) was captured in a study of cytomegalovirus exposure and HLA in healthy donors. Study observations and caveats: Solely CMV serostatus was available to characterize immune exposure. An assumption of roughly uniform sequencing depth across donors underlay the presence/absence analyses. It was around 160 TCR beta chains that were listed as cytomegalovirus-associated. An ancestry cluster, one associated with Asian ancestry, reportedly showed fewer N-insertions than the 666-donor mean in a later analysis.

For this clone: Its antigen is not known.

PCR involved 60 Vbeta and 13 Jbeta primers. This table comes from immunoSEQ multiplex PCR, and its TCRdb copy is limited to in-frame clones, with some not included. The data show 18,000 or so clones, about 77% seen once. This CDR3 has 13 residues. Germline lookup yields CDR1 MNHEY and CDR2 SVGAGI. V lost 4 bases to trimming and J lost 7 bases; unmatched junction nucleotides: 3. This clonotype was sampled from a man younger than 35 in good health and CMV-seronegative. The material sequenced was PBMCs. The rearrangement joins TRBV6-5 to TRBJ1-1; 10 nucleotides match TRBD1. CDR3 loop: CASSSTGGNEAFF. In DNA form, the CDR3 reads TGTGCCAGCAGTTCGACAGGGGGCAATGAAGCTTTCTTT.